One T cell receptor beta chain is described in this entry. Its antigen is not identified. The data were obtained in a study of Graves' ophthalmopathy and Graves' hyperthyroidism. Study at large: Researchers obtained peripheral blood at initial diagnosis, before any treatment had begun.

Study-wide findings and caveats: With just under 71% sensitivity and approximately 72% specificity, the model predicted ophthalmopathy progression. The majority of expanded thyroid clonotypes above 0.001 frequency also occurred in blood.

Transcripts of RNA were the source for amplifying TCR beta CDR3 regions. After a first-round RT-PCR with HTBI primers, a second-round multiplex PCR was run. TCRdb reprocessed the multiplex PCR reads with MiXCR, giving one entry per CDR3 protein. The repertoire holds roughly 50,000 distinct CDR3 sequences, approximately 47% seen once, with over 4% in the top ten. Material for sequencing was peripheral blood. The TCR originated in an adult woman with Graves' ophthalmopathy.

The DNA of the CDR3 is TGTGCCAGCAGCTACGACAGGGGGCTAGCGGGATCCCAGTACTTC. Translation: CASSYDRGLAGSQYF. The rearrangement joins TRBV7-9 to TRBJ2-5; D may be TRBD1 (10 bases). The V gene lost 4 bases and the J gene lost 9 bases, with 21 bases spanning the gap. Germline CDR1 is SEHNR and CDR2 is FQNEAQ (reference sequence). The CDR3 is 15 residues long. The complete variable domain, with remaining parts taken from reference TRBV7-9 and TRBJ2-5, reads DTGVSQNPRHKITKRGQNVTFRCDPISEHNRLYWYRQTLGQGPEFLTYFQNEAQLEKSRLLSDRFSAERPKGSFSTLEIQRTEQGDSAMYLCASSYDRGLAGSQYFGPGTRLLVL.